The source of this T cell receptor beta chain is a study of blood T cell repertoires in COVID-19. Overall study context: Researchers got acute and convalescent COVID-19 samples from the United States, Italy and Spain. PBMCs, B-cell-depleted T cells, or T cells were the source of the cDNA or gDNA that made up the material.

Sequencing used immunoSEQ multiplex PCR; TCRdb keeps in-frame clones, though not all of them. The repertoire holds a few hundred thousand clones, with roughly 80% as singletons. The clonotype originates from a woman younger than 35 with acute or convalescent COVID-19. The sample comprised peripheral blood.

The CDR3 region is CSAHSSGNTIYF. Here the CDR3 DNA reads TGCAGCGCACACAGCTCTGGAAACACCATATATTTT. The chain uses TRBV29-1 and TRBJ1-3; D not certain. This CDR3 comprises 12 residues. Germline V gene lookup returns CDR1 SQVTM and CDR2 ANQGSEA. Between the trimmed V and J ends, which lost 7 bases and 0 bases, there was a span of 7 bases.